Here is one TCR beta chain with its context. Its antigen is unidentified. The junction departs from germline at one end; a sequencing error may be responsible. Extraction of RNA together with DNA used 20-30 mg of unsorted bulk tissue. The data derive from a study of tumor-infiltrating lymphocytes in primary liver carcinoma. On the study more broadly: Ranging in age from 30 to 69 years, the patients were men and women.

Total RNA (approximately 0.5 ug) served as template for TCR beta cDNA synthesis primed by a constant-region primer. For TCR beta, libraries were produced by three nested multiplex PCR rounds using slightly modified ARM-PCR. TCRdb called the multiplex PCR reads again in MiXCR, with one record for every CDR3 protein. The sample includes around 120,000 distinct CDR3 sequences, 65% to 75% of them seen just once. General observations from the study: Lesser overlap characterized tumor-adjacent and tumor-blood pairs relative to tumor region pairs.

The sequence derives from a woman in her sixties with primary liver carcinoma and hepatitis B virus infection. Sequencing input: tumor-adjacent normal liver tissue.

The DNA for the CDR3 is TGCAGCTTTGACATGGCAGGCCCGGGGGAGCAGTTCTTC. Translating it yields CSFDMAGPGEQFF. The chain couples TRBV29-1 to TRBJ2-1; D perhaps matches TRBD2 (5 bases). CDR1 is SQVTM, CDR2 ANQGSEA, per germline. This CDR3 contains 13 residues.